Below are 25 T cell receptor beta chains sequenced from a single sample in a study of T cells in Graves' hyperthyroidism and ophthalmopathy (dated by TCRdb to between 2019 and 2020). The library was made by multiplex PCR. Data came from an Illumina HiSeq 2000. TCR beta CDR3 regions were amplified from RNA transcripts. A first-round RT-PCR of the TCR CDR3 used the HTBI primer set with the Qiagen OneStep RT-PCR kit. In-frame beta chains were kept once TCRdb had trimmed the public reads at Q25 with fastp and called clones with MiXCR. Every distinct CDR3 protein forms one entry, paired with its most common genes and DNA. This sample has 75,000 to 100,000 distinct CDR3 sequences in its table, and around 37% of those were observed once. The top ten clonotypes cover about a tenth of the sample. The specimen was peripheral blood or thyroid tissue (not recorded which). The source of these receptors is a woman aged 25 to 39 with Graves' hyperthyroidism.

This clonotype was seen repeatedly, ten times or more. The chain has TRBV12-3 or TRBV12-4 and TRBJ2-7; unclear D gene. The CDR3 consists of 14 residues. Trimming removed 2 bases at V and 4 bases at J, with 12 bases between. This chain's CDR3 is CASSLYRGVYEQYF. The CDR3 DNA follows: TGTGCCAGCAGTTTATATCGTGGGGTTTACGAGCAGTACTTC.

This clonotype was recorded only once. CDR3 nucleotides: TGTGCCAGCAGCGTCAATCTTCGGAACACCATATATTTT. Its protein product is CASSVNLRNTIYF. This chain connects TRBV9 to TRBJ1-3, with D unclear. Germline V gives CDR1 SGDLS, CDR2 YYNGEE. This CDR3 is built from 13 residues. Trimming shortened V by 2 bases and J by 7 bases, and 10 bases separated the two germline ends.

This chain joins TRBV12-3 or TRBV12-4 and TRBJ2-5, with D perhaps TRBD1 (6 bases). Trimming took 6 bases from V and 7 from J, leaving 21 bases between them. The CDR3 loop spans 15 amino acids. This CDR3 is CASSTDEGQGGTQYF. CDR3 nucleotides: TGTGCCAGCAGCACGGACGAGGGCCAAGGGGGGACCCAGTACTTC.

The chain recombines TRBV2 with TRBJ2-5; 11 bases map to TRBD2. Unmatched junction bases numbered 7, after V lost 6 bases and J lost 1 base. The CDR3 loop spans 16 amino acids. CDR1 and CDR2 from the germline V gene are SNHLY and FYNNEI. CDR3 sequence: CASSAGGLAGQETQYF. The CDR3 DNA sequence: TGTGCCAGCAGCGCCGGCGGACTAGCGGGCCAAGAGACCCAGTACTTC. Based on the CDR3 plus reference TRBV2 and TRBJ2-5, the full variable domain is EPEVTQTPSHQVTQMGQEVILRCVPISNHLYFYWYRQILGQKVEFLVSFYNNEISEKSEIFDDQFSVERPDGSNFTLKIRSTKLEDSAMYFCASSAGGLAGQETQYFGPGTRLLVL.

Ten or more counts support this clonotype. This chain joins TRBV7-9 and TRBJ2-2; 7 bases agree with TRBD1. The CDR3 extends over 15 amino acids. CDR1 SEHNR and CDR2 FQNEAQ come from the germline V gene (reference sequence). V lost 3 bases to trimming and J lost 6 bases; unmatched junction nucleotides: 7. CDR3 nucleotides: TGTGCCAGCAGCTTTTACGACAGGGCCCCCGGGGAGCTGTTTTTT. It encodes CASSFYDRAPGELFF. The full variable domain, completed using reference TRBV7-9 and TRBJ2-2, is DTGVSQNPRHKITKRGQNVTFRCDPISEHNRLYWYRQTLGQGPEFLTYFQNEAQLEKSRLLSDRFSAERPKGSFSTLEIQRTEQGDSAMYLCASSFYDRAPGELFFGEGSRLTVL.

This clonotype was detected once. This rearrangement joins TRBV5-1 to TRBJ1-6, with D uncertain. The germline V and J ends were trimmed by 2 bases and 0 bases, with 12 bases remaining between them. Germline-derived CDR1 and CDR2 are SGHRS and YFSETQ. The CDR3 has 17 residues. Written as DNA, the CDR3 is TGCGCCAGCAGCTTAGATCTGAGCTGCTCCTATAATTCACCCCTCCACTTT. As protein: CASSLDLSCSYNSPLHF.

The chain employs TRBV18 and TRBJ1-4; perhaps TRBD1 as D (5 bases). Germline V gene data show CDR1 as KGHSH and CDR2 as LQKENI. The CDR3 extends over 17 amino acids. V was clipped by 2 bases and J by 5 bases, with 18 bases between them. In DNA, the CDR3 is TGTGCCAGCTCACCAAACCGGCCAGCAGGGTGGAATGAAAAACTGTTTTTT. It encodes CASSPNRPAGWNEKLFF.

The chain employs TRBV6-1 and TRBJ1-4; D may be TRBD1 (5 bases). The length of the CDR3 is 11 residues. V was cut by 11 bases and J by 5 bases, with 9 bases left in between. Germline assignment: CDR1 MNHNS and CDR2 SASEGT. The CDR3 DNA is TGTGCCGGCGGGACGAATGAAAAACTGTTTTTT. Amino acid sequence: CAGGTNEKLFF.

This clonotype was detected many times. The chain uses TRBV11-2 and TRBJ1-1; tentative D call: TRBD1 (5 bases). The CDR3 totals 15 residues. The ends were cut back, 6 bases at V and 0 bases at J, with 14 bases in the middle. In germline, CDR1 is SGHAT, CDR2 FQNNGV. The CDR3 DNA is TGTGCCAGCAGATACGCCGCGGGGGTGAACACTGAAGCTTTCTTT. Its protein product is CASRYAAGVNTEAFF.

This clonotype was recorded a few times. A much larger clone differs from this one at a single base, so this may be a read error. CDR3 sequence (DNA): TGCGCCGGCAGCCAAGATAAGCCATCTGATGGCTACACCTTC. This gives the protein CAGSQDKPSDGYTF. The V call is TRBV4-1, the J call TRBJ1-2, with D unclear. Germline V gene lookup returns CDR1 MGHRA and CDR2 YSYEKL. The CDR3 totals 14 residues.

A word on this clonotype: This may come from a read error, since a much larger clone is one base off. The V gene is TRBV6-1, the J gene TRBJ1-1; D not certain. This CDR3 has 16 amino acids. Germline loops: CDR1 MNHNS, CDR2 SASEGT. The CDR3 DNA reads as TGTGCCGGCAGTGAAGCGACCTACTGGCGGAACACTGAAGCTTTCTTT. Translating gives CAGSEATYWRNTEAFF.

This clonotype has at least ten counts. The chain joins TRBV7-8 to TRBJ2-7; no definite D call. The V end lost 4 bases, the J end lost 3 bases, and 16 bases lay between the germline ends. Germline V lookup: CDR1 SGHVS, CDR2 FQNEAQ. CDR3 length equals 15 residues. Written as DNA, the CDR3 is TGTGCCAGCAGCTCCCAACCAATTCCAAACTACGAGCAGTACTTC. Translating it yields CASSSQPIPNYEQYF. The variable domain in full, with the rest retrieved from reference TRBV7-8 and TRBJ2-7, is GAGVSQSPRYKVAKRGQDVALRCDPISGHVSLFWYQQALGQGPEFLTYFQNEAQLDKSGLPSDRFFAERPEGSVSTLKIQRTQQEDSAVYLCASSSQPIPNYEQYFGPGTRLTVT.

This clonotype was seen a handful of times. This CDR3 reads CASSQEIPGSYEQYF. The CDR3 DNA reads TGCGCCAGCAGCCAAGAGATCCCGGGGTCCTACGAGCAGTACTTC. The V and J genes are TRBV4-1 and TRBJ2-7, with D tentatively TRBD2 (5 bases). Trimming pared 0 bases from V and 1 base from J, leaving 10 bases between. Germline-derived CDR1 and CDR2 are MGHRA and YSYEKL. The CDR3 is made up of 15 amino acids.

This clonotype was recorded at least ten times. The chain recombines TRBV28 with TRBJ2-7; TRBD1 matches at 7 bases. This CDR3 spans 13 amino acids. V was pared by 2 bases and J by 6 bases, with 4 bases of the junction left unmatched. Germline CDR1 reads MDHEN; CDR2 reads SYDVKM. The CDR3 region is CASSLANRGEQYF. The CDR3 region has the DNA TGTGCCAGCAGTTTAGCTAACAGGGGCGAGCAGTACTTC.

This clonotype was detected many times. The CDR3 spells CASTPPRREKHF. The CDR3 DNA follows: TGTGCCAGCACCCCCCCGAGGAGGGAGAAGCATTTT. The rearrangement uses TRBV6-5 and TRBJ1-5, with no clear D. The CDR3 is 12 amino acids. Germline CDR1 MNHEY, CDR2 SVGAGI. The V end lost 7 bases, the J end lost 14 bases, and 18 bases lay between the germline ends.

The V and J genes are TRBV20-1 and TRBJ2-5; no clear D. V dropped 1 base and J dropped 9 bases, with 18 bases sitting between them. Germline CDR1 DFQATT, CDR2 SNEGSKA (reference sequence). This CDR3 is 14 amino acids long. CDR3 nucleotides: TGCAGTGCTAGAGGACTGCGGCCTTCTGGGGCCCAGTACTTC. Its protein product is CSARGLRPSGAQYF.

This sequence joins TRBV10-3 and TRBJ2-7; 7 bases map to TRBD1. The V segment lost 5 bases and the J segment 7 bases; nucleotides outside the gene matches: 5. Germline V CDR1 and CDR2: ENHRY, SYGVKD. This CDR3 contains 12 residues. The CDR3 bases are TGTGCCATCAGTCGACAGGGTGGAGAGCAGTACTTC. Translation: CAISRQGGEQYF.

This clonotype was recorded at least ten times. The genes are TRBV6-5 and TRBJ1-1; no firm D call. The CDR3 consists of 14 residues. The V and J ends lost 2 bases and 0 bases respectively, with 7 bases between them. Germline-derived CDR1 and CDR2 are MNHEY and SVGAGI. CDR3 amino acids: CASSYRTVNTEAFF. CDR3 DNA sequence: TGTGCCAGCAGTTACCGGACCGTGAACACTGAAGCTTTCTTT.

The table lists this clonotype with many counts. J is TRBJ2-7 and V is TRBV12-3 or TRBV12-4; D tentatively reads TRBD1 or TRBD2 (5 bases each). V was trimmed by 4 bases and J by 6 bases, leaving 16 bases between them. The CDR3 is made up of 14 amino acids. CDR3 residues: CASSYGGNLGEQYF. CDR3 DNA: TGTGCCAGCAGTTATGGGGGAAATCTCGGCGAGCAGTACTTC.

The CDR3 spells CASSSPLWLAGANTGELFF. The DNA for the CDR3 is TGTGCCAGCAGTTCCCCCCTCTGGCTAGCGGGAGCGAACACCGGGGAGCTGTTTTTT. The chain has TRBV7-9 and TRBJ2-2; 10 nucleotides agree with TRBD2. This CDR3 is built from 19 residues. In germline, CDR1 is SEHNR, CDR2 FQNEAQ (reference sequence). The ends lost 6 bases at V and 0 bases at J; junction bases unmatched: 13.

This clonotype was counted many times. The V call is TRBV10-2, the J call TRBJ2-2; 10 nucleotides agree with TRBD2. Germline CDR1 and CDR2: WSHSY and SAAADI. Trimming cost V 6 bases and J 4 bases; bases outside gene matches: 11. The CDR3 extends over 17 amino acids. The DNA for the CDR3 is TGCGCCAGCAGCCGAACTAGCGGGACGGGGGCCACCGGGGAGCTGTTTTTT. Its protein is CASSRTSGTGATGELFF.

This clonotype has more than one count but fewer than ten. The CDR3 nucleotides read TGTGCCATCAGTTATCAAGCGGGAACTGAGCAGTTCTTC. Translated, it gives CAISYQAGTEQFF. V is TRBV10-3 and J is TRBJ2-1, with 7 bases identical to TRBD2. Germline-derived CDR1 and CDR2 are ENHRY and SYGVKD. The trim removed 5 bases at V and 9 bases at J, leaving 7 bases unmatched. The CDR3 spans 13 residues.

V is TRBV7-9 and J is TRBJ1-6, with D tentatively TRBD1 (6 bases). Trimming removed 2 bases at V and 5 bases at J, with 10 bases between. CDR1 SEHNR and CDR2 FQNEAQ come from the germline V gene (reference sequence). This CDR3 contains 15 residues. The CDR3 nucleotides are TGTGCCAGCAGCTTAAGGGGGACCAATAATTCACCCCTCCACTTT. Its translation: CASSLRGTNNSPLHF.

This clonotype was found many times. The V call is TRBV7-2, the J call TRBJ1-5, with D uncertain. V was trimmed by 1 base and J by 10 bases, leaving 8 bases between them. Looked up from germline, CDR1 is SGHTA and CDR2 is FQGNSA. The CDR3 loop spans 12 amino acids. CDR3 amino acids: CASSLGGGPQHF. The CDR3 region has the DNA TGTGCCAGCAGCTTAGGGGGAGGACCCCAGCATTTT.

The sample holds a few counts of this clonotype. V and J are TRBV6-1 and TRBJ1-5; D uncertain. V dropped 5 bases and J dropped 7 bases, with 21 bases sitting between them. This CDR3 has 16 amino acids. Per germline, CDR1 MNHNS and CDR2 SASEGT. In DNA, the CDR3 is TGTGCCAGCAGTTTAGGGCCCCCGGGGTCGAAGCAGCCCCAGCATTTT. This sequence encodes CASSLGPPGSKQPQHF.